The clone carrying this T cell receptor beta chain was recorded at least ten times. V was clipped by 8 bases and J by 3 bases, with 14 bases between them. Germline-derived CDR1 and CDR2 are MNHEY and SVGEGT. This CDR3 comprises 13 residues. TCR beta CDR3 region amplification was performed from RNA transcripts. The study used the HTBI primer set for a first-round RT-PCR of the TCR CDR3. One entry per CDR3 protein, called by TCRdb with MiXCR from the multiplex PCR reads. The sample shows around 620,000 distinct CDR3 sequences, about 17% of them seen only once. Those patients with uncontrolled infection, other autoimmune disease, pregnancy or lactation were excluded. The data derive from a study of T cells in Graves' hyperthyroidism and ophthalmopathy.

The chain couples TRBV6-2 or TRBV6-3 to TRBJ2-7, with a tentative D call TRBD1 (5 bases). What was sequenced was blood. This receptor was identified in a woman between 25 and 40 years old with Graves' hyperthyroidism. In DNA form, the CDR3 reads TGTGCCAGCTCCCCCAGCAGGGACTACGAGCAGTACTTC. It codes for CASSPSRDYEQYF.